Below, 9 T cell receptor beta chains from the same sample are listed, as sequenced in a study of CD8+CD57+ T cells in acquired aplastic anemia. Genomic DNA templated the TCR beta VDJ and CDR3 profiling. TCRdb processed the reads anew with MiXCR; each CDR3 protein has one entry. The sample contains over 250,000 distinct CDR3 sequences, roughly 53% of which appear only once. Flow cytometry had shown expanded CD8+CD57+ cells in the patients chosen for sequencing. Sample: sorted CD4+, CD8+, or CD8+CD57+ T cells (not recorded which) from PBMCs. The receptors stem from a human donor with aplastic anemia.

The rearrangement links TRBV10-1 to TRBJ2-1, with 9 bases identical to TRBD1. V lost 5 bases to trimming and J lost 3 bases; unmatched junction nucleotides: 5. The CDR3 consists of 15 residues. From germline, CDR1 is WNHNN and CDR2 SYGVQD (reference sequence). In DNA, the CDR3 is TGCGCCAGCAGTACCGGGACAGGGAACTACAATGAGCAGTTCTTC. Translation gives CASSTGTGNYNEQFF.

This clonotype was picked up many times. The chain employs TRBV6-1 and TRBJ1-5; D is ambiguous. The CDR3 is made up of 20 amino acids. From germline, CDR1 is MNHNS and CDR2 SASEGT. Between the trimmed V and J ends, which lost 6 bases and 0 bases, there was a span of 27 bases. CDR3 sequence: CASRLYSMWQAGNSNQPQHF. In DNA, the CDR3 is TGTGCCAGCAGACTATACTCTATGTGGCAGGCGGGAAATAGCAATCAGCCCCAGCATTTT.

This chain links TRBV5-1 with TRBJ2-7; D might be TRBD2 (5 bases). Germline assignment: CDR1 SGHRS and CDR2 YFSETQ. The CDR3 loop spans 13 amino acids. V was trimmed by 6 bases and J by 5 bases, leaving 15 bases between them. CDR3 nucleotide sequence: TGCGCCAGCACCGGGGTTCGTGAGGACGAGCAGTACTTC. Translating it yields CASTGVREDEQYF.

This clonotype was counted ten times or more. The genes are TRBV18 and TRBJ2-7; D is unresolved. Germline CDR1 KGHSH, CDR2 LQKENI. This CDR3 has 14 residues. The germline V and J ends were trimmed by 5 bases and 0 bases, with 11 bases remaining between them. CDR3 sequence: CASSGSESSYEQYF. The CDR3 DNA reads TGTGCCAGCTCAGGTTCAGAGAGCTCCTACGAGCAGTACTTC. The entire variable domain, with the rest obtained from reference TRBV18 and TRBJ2-7, is as follows: NAGVMQNPRHLVRRRGQEARLRCSPMKGHSHVYWYRQLPEEGLKFMVYLQKENIIDESGMPKERFSAEFPKEGPSILRIQQVVRGDSAAYFCASSGSESSYEQYFGPGTRLTVT.

The chain couples TRBV10-3 to TRBJ1-5, with D possibly TRBD1 on 6 matching bases. Trimming stripped 8 bases from V and 3 bases from J, with 8 bases between. Germline CDR1 and CDR2: ENHRY and SYGVKD. There are 12 residues in the CDR3. In nucleotides, the CDR3 is TGTGCCATCGGACAGAACAATCAGCCCCAGCATTTT. Translated, it gives CAIGQNNQPQHF.

CDR3: CASIEGQQRGTQYF. Written as DNA, the CDR3 is TGTGCCAGCATCGAAGGACAGCAGAGAGGGACCCAGTACTTC. The J gene is TRBJ2-5, the V gene TRBV2; TRBD1 is a possible D gene (6 bases). The V end lost 7 bases, the J end lost 7 bases, and 19 bases lay between the germline ends. The CDR3 covers 14 residues. Looked up from germline, CDR1 is SNHLY and CDR2 is FYNNEI.

Many counts were recorded for this clonotype. The chain combines TRBV29-1 with TRBJ2-2, with no clear D. Germline loops: CDR1 SQVTM, CDR2 ANQGSEA. The CDR3 is 13 residues long. With 1 base removed from V and 7 bases from J, the gap between germline ends came to 10 bases. The CDR3 coding sequence is TGCAGCGTTGAAGTTTCTCCTGGCGGGGAGCTGTTTTTT. Protein sequence: CSVEVSPGGELFF.

The chain uses TRBV10-3 and TRBJ2-5; 7 bases map to TRBD2. This CDR3 has 18 residues. Per the germline V gene, CDR1 is ENHRY and CDR2 is SYGVKD. The V gene end was trimmed by 4 bases and the J gene end by 5 bases; junction bases not matched to a gene: 19. DNA for the CDR3: TGTGCCATCAGTGCGGCTAGCGGACCCCCCTCAAACGGGGAGACCCAGTACTTC. Protein sequence: CAISAASGPPSNGETQYF.

The V call is TRBV14, the J call TRBJ2-7; 7 nucleotides agree with TRBD1. With 7 bases clipped from V and 6 bases from J, the junction kept 9 bases outside the gene matches. This CDR3 is 13 amino acids long. Germline V gene sequence: CDR1 SGHDN, CDR2 FVKESK. This CDR3 reads CASNTNNRGEQYF. In DNA form, the CDR3 reads TGTGCCAGCAACACAAACAACAGGGGCGAGCAGTACTTC.